These 20 T cell receptor beta chains came from one sample sequenced in a study of CD8 T cells in ankylosing spondylitis. TCRdb redid the calling of the 5' RACE reads with MiXCR, one entry per CDR3 protein. The top ten clones hold around 4.1% of a sample with approximately 180,000 distinct CDR3 sequences, 18% of them seen once. Sequenced: blood, either unsorted or a sorted T cell fraction (not recorded which). The receptors shown here come from a male donor aged 10-29 years with ankylosing spondylitis or in good health (not recorded which).

This clonotype was observed many times. One junction end disagrees with the germline gene, perhaps due to a read error. This chain connects TRBV27 to TRBJ2-2, with TRBD2 matching over 7 bases. Germline V gene data show CDR1 as MNHEY and CDR2 as SMNVEV (reference sequence). This CDR3 region has 17 residues. This chain's CDR3 is CASRFLGGLRNSGELFF. The DNA of the CDR3 is TGTGCCAGCCGTTTTTTGGGAGGGCTTAGGAATTCCGGGGAGCTGTTTTTT.

The rearrangement joins TRBV21-1 to TRBJ2-7; the DNA was not used to check the table's D call, TRBD2. TRBV21-1 is a documented pseudogene. CDR3 size: 12 residues. The CDR3 bases are TGTGCCAGCATCCCACTCGGGAGGACCCTAGACTTC. This encodes CASIPLGRTLDF.

This clonotype occurred many times. The rearrangement links TRBV12-3 or TRBV12-4 to TRBJ1-2, with D unresolved. The CDR3 loop spans 15 amino acids. The germline V and J ends were trimmed by 6 bases and 3 bases, with 17 bases remaining between them. The CDR3: CASSKRTDIHYGYTF. DNA of the CDR3: TGTGCCAGCAGCAAACGGACGGATATCCACTATGGCTACACCTTC.

This clonotype was seen repeatedly, ten times or more. This rearrangement joins TRBV5-1 to TRBJ2-1; D may be TRBD1 (6 bases). Trimming pared 2 bases from V and 9 bases from J, leaving 12 bases between. CDR1 and CDR2 (germline): SGHRS, YFSETQ. The CDR3 loop spans 13 amino acids. CDR3 loop: CASSLNQGTEQFF. The CDR3 DNA reads as TGCGCCAGCAGCTTAAATCAGGGGACTGAGCAGTTCTTC.

This clonotype was counted many times. J is TRBJ2-1 and V is TRBV20-1; no reliable D call. The CDR3 extends over 14 amino acids. CDR1 and CDR2 from the germline V gene are DFQATT and SNEGSKA (reference sequence). V lost 0 bases to trimming and J lost 4 bases, with 10 bases between them. In DNA, the CDR3 is TGCAGTGCTAGAGATCAGGAGTTTTACAATGAGCAGTTCTTC. Its protein product is CSARDQEFYNEQFF.

The chain combines TRBV20-1 with TRBJ1-1; D uncertain. Per germline, CDR1 DFQATT and CDR2 SNEGSKA (reference sequence). This CDR3 has 11 residues. V was clipped by 7 bases and J by 10 bases, with 16 bases between them. CDR3 sequence: CSVSQEVGAFF. CDR3 nucleotide sequence: TGCAGTGTTAGCCAGGAAGTGGGAGCTTTCTTT.

The chain combines TRBV29-1 with TRBJ2-1, with 10 positions matching TRBD2. Per germline, CDR1 SQVTM and CDR2 ANQGSEA. V lost 6 bases and J lost 7; bases outside the gene matches: 9. The CDR3 spans 14 residues. Written as DNA, the CDR3 is TGCAGCGTCCAACCGGGACTAGCGACAAATGAGCAGTTCTTC. Protein sequence: CSVQPGLATNEQFF.

This clonotype has a count of ten or more. The chain employs TRBV12-3 or TRBV12-4 and TRBJ2-7; 7 bases map to TRBD2. CDR3 length: 16 residues. J lost 3 bases, V lost 3 bases, and 11 bases had no gene match. CDR3 bases: TGTGCCAGCAGTTTTGATGGGGACTACCCCCTCTACGAGCAGTACTTC. Its protein product is CASSFDGDYPLYEQYF.

This clonotype was detected ten times or more. The gene calls are TRBV18 and TRBJ2-1; D may be TRBD2 (5 bases). This CDR3 has 14 amino acids. With 5 bases removed from V and 9 bases from J, the gap between germline ends came to 17 bases. From germline, CDR1 is KGHSH and CDR2 LQKENI. CDR3 sequence (DNA): TGTGCCAGCTCAGGTCGGGATGCGTCTCGTGAGCAGTTCTTC. Its translation: CASSGRDASREQFF.

In this sample, this clonotype turned up many times. The V call is TRBV7-2, the J call TRBJ2-7, with D maybe TRBD2 (7 bases). Germline CDR1 and CDR2: SGHTA and FQGNSA. V lost 2 bases to trimming and J lost 7 bases, with 18 bases between them. The CDR3 has 15 amino acids. The CDR3 sequence: CASSLMGGSRGEQYF. The CDR3 DNA reads TGTGCCAGCAGCTTAATGGGCGGGAGCAGGGGTGAGCAGTACTTC.

The V call is TRBV10-3, the J call TRBJ2-3; 12 nucleotides align to TRBD2. J lost 3 bases, V lost 6 bases, and 1 base had no gene match. The CDR3 sequence is 14 residues long. Germline loops: CDR1 ENHRY, CDR2 SYGVKD. CDR3 loop: CAIRTSGRTDTQYF. CDR3 nucleotides: TGTGCCATCAGGACTAGCGGGAGAACAGATACGCAGTATTTT.

This clonotype was seen repeatedly, ten times or more. V and J are TRBV3-1 and TRBJ2-7, with 9 bases lining up with TRBD2. The V segment lost 1 base and the J segment 2 bases; nucleotides outside the gene matches: 3. The CDR3 runs 15 residues. In germline, CDR1 is LGHDT, CDR2 YNNKEL (reference sequence). CDR3 sequence reads: CASSQGTSDAYEQYF. For the CDR3, the DNA is TGTGCCAGCAGCCAAGGGACTAGCGACGCCTACGAGCAGTACTTC.

This sequence joins TRBV11-3 and TRBJ2-1, with a possible D match to TRBD2 (6 bases). The CDR3 is 14 residues long. Trimming stripped 5 bases from V and 7 bases from J, with 15 bases between. Germline lookup yields CDR1 SGHNT and CDR2 YENEEA. CDR3 nucleotides: TGTGCCAGCAGCCTCTCGGGAGTGCGGAATGAGCAGTTCTTC. Residues: CASSLSGVRNEQFF.

This clonotype was counted at least ten times. This chain joins TRBV11-1 and TRBJ2-7; maybe TRBD1 (5 bases). The CDR3 is 14 amino acids. The V gene's germline CDR1 is SGHAT and CDR2 FQDESV (reference sequence). The V end lost 9 bases, the J end lost 0 bases, and 15 bases lay between the germline ends. CDR3 in DNA: TGTGCCAGTGCAGAAGGCAGGGCCTCCTACGAGCAGTACTTC. Residues: CASAEGRASYEQYF.

This clonotype was seen repeatedly, ten times or more. The rearrangement links TRBV12-3 or TRBV12-4 to TRBJ2-3; tentatively, D is TRBD1 (5 bases). Deletions cut 6 bases from V and 0 bases from J, with 16 bases between. This CDR3 comprises 16 residues. Written as DNA, the CDR3 is TGTGCCAGCAGCCTACAGGTCTGGGGTAGCACAGATACGCAGTATTTT. Protein: CASSLQVWGSTDTQYF.

This clonotype was detected many times. The CDR3 loop is CASYSGKNEQFF. Here the CDR3 DNA reads TGCGCCAGTTATAGCGGGAAGAATGAGCAGTTCTTC. The chain is built from TRBV5-1 and TRBJ2-1; 8 bases map to TRBD2. Germline V gene data show CDR1 as SGHRS and CDR2 as YFSETQ. The CDR3 has 12 amino acids. Losses at the gene ends were 8 bases for V and 7 bases for J; bases not matched to a gene: 5.

This clonotype was picked up many times. The chain combines TRBV5-1 with TRBJ2-2; 11 bases are a match to TRBD2. The length of the CDR3 is 16 residues. Germline-derived CDR1 and CDR2 are SGHRS and YFSETQ. V shed 3 bases, J shed 2 bases, and the junction held 3 bases outside the gene matches. The CDR3 protein is CASSSRLAGNTGELFF. DNA for the CDR3: TGCGCCAGCAGCTCCCGACTAGCGGGAAACACCGGGGAGCTGTTTTTT.

This clonotype was observed at least ten times. The V gene is TRBV20-1, the J gene TRBJ2-7, with 8 bases fitting TRBD2. Germline V gives CDR1 DFQATT, CDR2 SNEGSKA (reference sequence). The CDR3 has 15 amino acids. Trimming cost V 3 bases and J 2 bases; bases outside gene matches: 9. CDR3: CSARAPGLGAYEQYF. The CDR3 coding sequence is TGCAGTGCTAGGGCCCCGGGACTAGGGGCCTACGAGCAGTACTTC.

This clonotype was detected many times. The V call is TRBV12-3 or TRBV12-4, the J call TRBJ2-7, with 9 bases that match TRBD1. Trimming cost V 4 bases and J 5 bases; bases outside gene matches: 3. The CDR3 consists of 13 residues. The CDR3 DNA reads TGTGCCAGCAGTTATGACAGGGGGGACGAGCAGTACTTC. Residues: CASSYDRGDEQYF.

This clonotype was observed many times. The chain couples TRBV11-2 to TRBJ2-1, with TRBD2 identical over 9 bases. V shed 0 bases, J shed 2 bases, and the junction held 8 bases outside the gene matches. There are 18 residues in the CDR3. Germline V gene lookup returns CDR1 SGHAT and CDR2 FQNNGV. CDR3 coding DNA: TGTGCCAGCAGCTTAGAGGCGGGGGGGACATCCCCCTACAATGAGCAGTTCTTC. Its protein is CASSLEAGGTSPYNEQFF.